A selection of T cell receptor beta chains follows, all from one sample in a study of blood T cell repertoires in COVID-19. The repertoire was sequenced with immunoSEQ multiplex PCR; TCRdb's copy has only in-frame clones and lacks some. The sample lists approximately 150,000 clones; over 75% were seen once. The sample comprised peripheral blood. The receptors here all came from a man between 65 and 85 years old who had recovered from COVID-19. The CDR3 runs from the conserved cysteine through the conserved F or W.

V gene | CDR3 protein
TRBV19 | CASRGQLNQPQHF
TRBV30 | CAWSGQGIGIQYF
TRBV3-1/TRBV3-2 | CASSPWAGGPSNEQFF
TRBV10-3 | CAIQLGREGRSEQFF
TRBV28 | CASSSGQMNYEQYF
TRBV9 | CASSVAGGDSGSAREQFF
TRBV7-2 | CASSFDSGGGGYTF
TRBV15 | CATSRAGAAITDTQYF
TRBV21-1 | CASSKRASGRGNEQFF
TRBV7-9 | CASSLPSDSSVRTDTQYF
TRBV5-1 | CASSDRQETQYF
TRBV11-3 | CASSPGTGGSGANVLTF